These 21 T cell receptor beta chains came from one sample sequenced in a study of regulatory T cells in long-lasting Graves disease. Construction of the TCR beta libraries employed iRepertoire HTBI primers in conjunction with Arm-PCR of CDR3 regions. TCRdb reprocessed the multiplex PCR reads with MiXCR, giving one entry per CDR3 protein. Of 600,000 to 850,000 distinct CDR3 sequences listed, 30% are singletons. Documented time point: persistent/refractory GD, antithyroid drugs over 5 years with positive TRAb. The authors made the TCR library using RNA they extracted from PBMCs. Sequences were derived from peripheral blood mononuclear cells (PBMCs), sampled when the disease was refractory, from a patient treated with antithyroid drugs. The receptors shown here come from a female donor with Graves disease.

The chain is built from TRBV10-3 and TRBJ2-7; 10 bases map to TRBD2. The CDR3 totals 15 residues. Per germline, CDR1 ENHRY and CDR2 SYGVKD. The J segment lost 0 bases and the V segment lost 3 bases, leaving 2 bases of the junction unmatched. CDR3 nucleotides: TGTGCCATCAGTGACTGGACTAGCGGCTCCTACGAGCAGTACTTC. Its protein product is CAISDWTSGSYEQYF.

This clonotype was seen many times. V usage is TRBV6-1 and J usage is TRBJ1-1, with D possibly matching TRBD1 (5 bases). Trimming removed 6 bases at V and 1 base at J, with 12 bases between. Germline CDR1 is MNHNS and CDR2 is SASEGT. The CDR3 spans 14 residues. The CDR3 DNA reads TGTGCCAGCAGAGCCGACAGTCGGAACACTGAAGCTTTCTTT. Translated: CASRADSRNTEAFF.

This clonotype has a handful of counts. The chain links TRBV20-1 to TRBJ1-1; TRBD1 is a possible D gene (5 bases). With 6 bases removed from V and 4 bases from J, the gap between germline ends came to 18 bases. The CDR3 sequence is 14 residues long. The germline V gene encodes CDR1 DFQATT and CDR2 SNEGSKA (reference sequence). The CDR3 loop reads CSALILKGLTEAFF. DNA for the CDR3: TGCAGTGCCCTAATCCTCAAGGGGCTCACTGAAGCTTTCTTT.

This sequence joins TRBV7-9 and TRBJ1-6; D unclear. The CDR3 extends over 13 amino acids. The V gene's germline CDR1 is SEHNR and CDR2 FQNEAQ (reference sequence). Trimming took 5 bases from V and 12 from J, leaving 14 bases between them. CDR3 sequence reads: CASSPRTAGPLHF. The CDR3 coding sequence is TGTGCCAGCAGCCCCAGGACGGCCGGACCCCTCCACTTT.

The chain is built from TRBV28 and TRBJ2-3; 7 bases are a match to TRBD2. Trimming at V came to 8 bases and at J to 0 bases, leaving 11 bases not matched to a gene. The CDR3 loop spans 16 amino acids. CDR1 is MDHEN and CDR2 is SYDVKM in the germline V gene. In DNA, the CDR3 is TGTGCCAGCTCCGGGGGAGGGGAGGGGAGCACAGATACGCAGTATTTT. It codes for CASSGGGEGSTDTQYF.

The gene calls are TRBV2 and TRBJ2-3, with 10 bases matching TRBD1. Germline V gene data show CDR1 as SNHLY and CDR2 as FYNNEI. V gave up 7 bases and J gave up 7 bases; unmatched junction bases: 11. The CDR3 is made up of 15 amino acids. The DNA for the CDR3 is TGTGCCAGCATCAGGACAGGGGGTTTTTTGAATACGCAGTATTTT. Translated, it gives CASIRTGGFLNTQYF.

Notes on this clonotype: This may be a read error, as it is one base from a much larger clone. V is TRBV28 and J is TRBJ1-2; TRBD1 is a possible D gene (6 bases). V shed 4 bases and J shed 8 bases, with 11 bases lying between them. The germline CDR1 and CDR2 sequences are MDHEN and SYDVKM. The CDR3 consists of 12 residues. The CDR3 region is CASSWGAEGYTF. DNA for the CDR3: TGTGCCAGCAGTTGGGGGGCAGAGGGCTACACCTTC.

V and J are TRBV29-1 and TRBJ2-1; 9 positions match TRBD2. This CDR3 is 16 amino acids long. The V gene end was trimmed by 1 base and the J gene end by 4 bases; junction bases not matched to a gene: 8. Germline assignment: CDR1 SQVTM and CDR2 ANQGSEA. This CDR3 reads CSVEVGREGRYNEQFF. The CDR3 DNA is TGCAGCGTTGAAGTGGGGCGGGAGGGCCGGTACAATGAGCAGTTCTTC.

The J gene is TRBJ2-1, the V gene TRBV20-1; TRBD2 might be the D (6 bases). CDR1 DFQATT and CDR2 SNEGSKA come from the germline V gene (reference sequence). The CDR3 extends over 11 amino acids. Trimming pared 3 bases from V and 9 bases from J, leaving 9 bases between. The CDR3 DNA reads TGCAGTGCTAGCGGGAGAGGTGAGCAGTTCTTC. This translates into CSASGRGEQFF.

This chain joins TRBV19 and TRBJ1-1; D not resolved. The CDR3 covers 12 residues. The V gene's germline CDR1 is LNHDA and CDR2 SQIVND (reference sequence). Trimming stripped 3 bases from V and 5 bases from J, with 7 bases between. The CDR3 region has the DNA TGTGCCAGTAGTATGTCATGGACTGAAGCTTTCTTT. Encoded protein: CASSMSWTEAFF.

V gene TRBV18 combines with J gene TRBJ2-7; tentatively, D is TRBD1 (5 bases). Trimming removed 4 bases at V and 6 bases at J, with 10 bases between. Germline CDR1 KGHSH, CDR2 LQKENI. The CDR3 runs to 12 residues. Written as DNA, the CDR3 is TGTGCCAGCTCACGTCCAGGGCTCGAGCAGTACTTC. Translated: CASSRPGLEQYF.

This chain connects TRBV20-1 to TRBJ2-7; possible D gene TRBD2, 7 bases. V lost 4 bases and J lost 3, with 19 bases in between. The CDR3 is 15 residues long. From germline, CDR1 is DFQATT and CDR2 SNEGSKA (reference sequence). The CDR3 nucleotides read TGCAGTGCTAAGAAACGCGGGGAGGGGGTCTACGAGCAGTACTTC. Its translation is CSAKKRGEGVYEQYF.

CDR3 DNA: TGTGCCAGTAGTGTAAGACAGGGGGCTACCACAGATACGCAGTATTTT. Translating it yields CASSVRQGATTDTQYF. The chain carries TRBV19 and TRBJ2-3; 10 nucleotides line up with TRBD1. CDR3 length: 16 amino acids. Germline V gives CDR1 LNHDA, CDR2 SQIVND (reference sequence). Germline trimming cut 5 bases from V and 2 bases from J; bases unmatched to any gene: 7.

This clonotype was seen only a few times. The chain links TRBV20-1 to TRBJ1-2, with TRBD1 matching over 7 bases. CDR1 and CDR2 (germline): DFQATT, SNEGSKA (reference sequence). V gave up 1 base and J gave up 3 bases; unmatched junction bases: 2. This CDR3 spans 13 amino acids. The CDR3: CSARATGDYGYTF. The DNA of the CDR3 is TGCAGTGCTAGAGCCACAGGGGACTATGGCTACACCTTC.

The chain combines TRBV20-1 with TRBJ1-1, with TRBD1 identical over 7 bases. V dropped 6 bases and J dropped 4; count of bases not matched to a gene: 8. The CDR3 is made up of 13 amino acids. Per the germline V gene, CDR1 is DFQATT and CDR2 is SNEGSKA (reference sequence). The CDR3 sequence: CSAKQGWATEAFF. In DNA form, the CDR3 reads TGCAGTGCAAAACAGGGGTGGGCCACTGAAGCTTTCTTT.

This clonotype occurred a few times. The chain joins TRBV30 to TRBJ1-4; 8 nucleotides agree with TRBD1. Germline V gene data show CDR1 as GTSNPN and CDR2 as SVGIG (reference sequence). The J segment lost 8 bases and the V segment lost 8 bases, leaving 10 bases of the junction unmatched. CDR3 length: 13 residues. DNA for the CDR3: TGTGCCGGCTCAGGGGGCTTAGGGGAAAAACTGTTTTTT. Amino acid sequence: CAGSGGLGEKLFF.

The V call is TRBV25-1, the J call TRBJ2-2; 11 bases map to TRBD2. The CDR3 consists of 16 residues. The trim removed 8 bases at V and 1 base at J, leaving 6 bases unmatched. CDR1 and CDR2 (germline): MGHDK, SYGVNS. This CDR3 reads CASHSLAGENTGELFF. The CDR3 coding sequence is TGTGCCAGCCATTCACTAGCGGGAGAGAACACCGGGGAGCTGTTTTTT.

This clonotype showed up just a few times. V gene TRBV29-1 combines with J gene TRBJ2-6; the D gene is possibly TRBD2 (6 bases). Trimming pared 7 bases from V and 0 bases from J, leaving 16 bases between. Per the germline V gene, CDR1 is SQVTM and CDR2 is ANQGSEA. The CDR3 contains 16 residues. In DNA form, the CDR3 reads TGCAGCGCACGCGGGGCGGACCCCTCTGGGGCCAACGTCCTGACTTTC. This sequence encodes CSARGADPSGANVLTF. The whole variable domain, filled in from reference TRBV29-1 and TRBJ2-6, reads SAVISQKPSRDICQRGTSLTIQCQVDSQVTMMFWYRQQPGQSLTLIATANQGSEATYESGFVIDKFPISRPNLTFSTLTVSNMSPEDSSIYLCSARGADPSGANVLTFGAGSRLTVL.

This clonotype was detected many times. The genes are TRBV28 and TRBJ1-5; D possibly corresponds to TRBD1 (6 bases). Germline CDR1 and CDR2: MDHEN and SYDVKM. The CDR3 has 13 residues. Trimming stripped 6 bases from V and 5 bases from J, with 11 bases between. The CDR3 coding sequence is TGTGCCAGCAGCGCTACAGGGTATCAGCCCCAGCATTTT. Translation: CASSATGYQPQHF.

This clonotype was observed at least ten times. This chain links TRBV6-1 with TRBJ1-5, with D tentatively TRBD1 (5 bases). Germline CDR1 and CDR2: MNHNS and SASEGT. The CDR3 is made up of 15 amino acids. The V gene lost 3 bases and the J gene lost 7 bases, with 16 bases spanning the gap. CDR3 loop: CASSEDPGLYQPQHF. The CDR3, as DNA: TGTGCCAGCAGTGAGGATCCAGGGCTATACCAGCCCCAGCATTTT.

This chain uses TRBV6-2 or TRBV6-3 with TRBJ1-1, with TRBD1 as a possible D gene (5 bases). Trimming stripped 5 bases from V and 2 bases from J, with 15 bases between. The CDR3 has 15 residues. CDR1 and CDR2 (germline): MNHEY, SVGEGT. The chain's CDR3 is CASSPQWGTNTEAFF. CDR3 DNA: TGTGCCAGCAGTCCCCAATGGGGCACCAACACTGAAGCTTTCTTT.